The rows below give T cell receptor beta chains drawn from one sample of a study of PD-1 blockade in classical Hodgkin lymphoma. Assay used: immunoSEQ multiplex PCR; TCRdb lists only in-frame clones, some missing. The sample records more than 7,500 clones, more than 65% being singletons. The material sequenced was CD4+ T cells from blood, taken at baseline. Every receptor here comes from a human donor with classical Hodgkin lymphoma. CDR3s include the opening cysteine and the closing phenylalanine or tryptophan. D genes are given only for firm matches. Clone size is stated in some rows and not others, as once, few, many or a class when expanded.

size: NA
V: TRBV19
J: TRBJ2-2
D: TRBD2
CDR3: CASRISGRRTTGELFF
DNA: TGTGCCAGTAGGATTAGCGGGAGGAGGACCACCGGGGAGCTGTTTTTT

size: NA
V: TRBV28
J: TRBJ2-5
D: TRBD2
CDR3: CASSWNGGGGETQYF
DNA: TGTGCCAGCAGTTGGAACGGGGGGGGCGGAGAGACCCAGTACTTC

size: NA
V: TRBV6-1
J: TRBJ2-7
D: TRBD2
CDR3: CASSAGLAAYEQYF
DNA: TGTGCCAGCAGCGCGGGACTAGCAGCCTACGAGCAGTACTTC

size: NA
V: TRBV2
J: TRBJ2-3
D: TRBD2
CDR3: CASNGLAGGAQYF
DNA: TGTGCCAGCAACGGACTAGCGGGAGGAGCGCAGTATTTT

size: NA
V: TRBV6-1
J: TRBJ2-3
D: TRBD2
CDR3: CASSPTSGGTDTQYF
DNA: TGTGCCAGCAGTCCGACTAGCGGGGGAACAGATACGCAGTATTTT

size: NA
V: TRBV10-2
J: TRBJ2-2
D: NA
CDR3: CASSGRTDYLGELFF
DNA: TGCGCCAGCAGTGGGAGGACAGACTATCTTGGGGAGCTGTTTTTT

size: NA
V: TRBV19
J: TRBJ1-2
D: NA
CDR3: CASSIATATNYGYTF
DNA: TGTGCCAGTAGTATAGCGACGGCCACTAACTATGGCTACACCTTC

size: NA
V: TRBV14
J: TRBJ2-7
D: TRBD2
CDR3: CASRHRGGAEQYF
DNA: TGTGCCAGCAGGCACCGCGGGGGGGCCGAGCAGTACTTC

size: NA
V: TRBV29-1
J: TRBJ2-2
D: TRBD1
CDR3: CSVYRGTGELFF
DNA: TGCAGCGTTTACAGGGGCACCGGGGAGCTGTTTTTT

size: NA
V: TRBV2
J: TRBJ2-5
D: NA
CDR3: CASRGTNQETQYF
DNA: TGTGCCAGCAGGGGGACAAACCAAGAGACCCAGTACTTC

size: NA
V: TRBV19
J: TRBJ1-4
D: NA
CDR3: CASSNWAANEKLFF
DNA: TGTGCCAGTAGTAACTGGGCAGCAAATGAAAAACTGTTTTTT

size: NA
V: TRBV6-5
J: TRBJ2-7
D: NA
CDR3: CASSYERYSYEQYF
DNA: TGTGCCAGCAGTTACGAGAGATACTCCTACGAGCAGTACTTC

size: NA
V: TRBV19
J: TRBJ2-4
D: TRBD1
CDR3: CASSRRQGPSSAKNIQYF
DNA: TGTGCCAGTAGTAGGAGACAGGGGCCGTCCTCAGCCAAAAACATTCAGTACTTC

size: once
V: TRBV18
J: TRBJ2-5
D: TRBD2
CDR3: CASSHGGDQETQYF
DNA: TGTGCCAGCTCCCACGGGGGGGACCAAGAGACCCAGTACTTC

size: NA
V: TRBV18
J: TRBJ1-4
D: TRBD1
CDR3: CASSPLREAGGNEKLFF
DNA: TGTGCCAGCTCACCCCTCCGTGAGGCAGGGGGGAATGAAAAACTGTTTTTT

size: NA
V: TRBV7-9
J: TRBJ2-7
D: NA
CDR3: CASSLVQNEQYF
DNA: TGTGCCAGCAGCTTAGTTCAAAACGAGCAGTACTTC

size: NA
V: TRBV28
J: TRBJ2-1
D: TRBD2
CDR3: CASSRTSGVLYNEQFF
DNA: TGTGCCAGCAGCCGAACTAGCGGGGTCCTTTACAATGAGCAGTTCTTC

size: NA
V: TRBV2
J: TRBJ1-4
D: NA
CDR3: CASSSLGGREKLFF
DNA: TGTGCCAGCAGTAGTTTGGGGGGTCGGGAAAAACTGTTTTTT

size: once
V: TRBV5-1
J: TRBJ1-2
D: NA
CDR3: CASSLDGGDYGYTF
DNA: TGCGCCAGCAGCTTGGATGGAGGGGACTATGGCTACACCTTC

size: NA
V: TRBV10-3
J: TRBJ1-2
D: NA
CDR3: CAISTPGGYTF
DNA: TGTGCCATCAGTACCCCGGGAGGCTACACCTTC

size: NA
V: TRBV29-1
J: TRBJ2-4
D: TRBD1
CDR3: CSVEELDRGNGIVAKNIQYF
DNA: TGCAGCGTTGAAGAGTTGGACAGGGGAAACGGAATTGTAGCCAAAAACATTCAGTACTTC

size: few
V: TRBV5-1
J: TRBJ1-1
D: NA
CDR3: CASSLAAARLEAFF
DNA: TGCGCCAGCAGCTTGGCTGCAGCTCGCCTTGAAGCTTTCTTT

size: NA
V: TRBV18
J: TRBJ2-2
D: NA
CDR3: CASSPPVTVGELFF
DNA: TGTGCCAGCTCACCCCCGGTGACTGTCGGGGAGCTGTTTTTT

size: NA
V: TRBV5-1
J: TRBJ2-5
D: TRBD2
CDR3: CASSRNVNSGMVETQYF
DNA: TGCGCCAGCAGCAGGAACGTTAATAGCGGGATGGTAGAGACCCAGTACTTC

size: NA
V: TRBV19
J: TRBJ1-1
D: NA
CDR3: CASSIAGDRRNTEAFF
DNA: TGTGCCAGTAGTATAGCGGGAGACAGGCGAAACACTGAAGCTTTCTTT

size: NA
V: TRBV7-9
J: TRBJ2-2
D: TRBD2
CDR3: CASSLAIGLAGAAGELFF
DNA: TGTGCCAGCAGCTTAGCGATTGGACTAGCGGGAGCGGCCGGGGAGCTGTTTTTT

size: NA
V: TRBV6-1
J: TRBJ2-5
D: TRBD2
CDR3: CASSGPPSGSWRAGQETQYF
DNA: TGTGCCAGCAGTGGCCCCCCTAGCGGGAGTTGGAGAGCGGGCCAAGAGACCCAGTACTTC

size: NA
V: TRBV6-1
J: TRBJ2-1
D: TRBD2
CDR3: CASSSSGRHNEQFF
DNA: TGTGCCAGCAGTTCTAGCGGGCGTCACAATGAGCAGTTCTTC

size: few
V: TRBV7-2
J: TRBJ1-1
D: TRBD1
CDR3: CASSLIVWDRNTEAFF
DNA: TGTGCCAGCAGCTTAATAGTCTGGGACAGGAACACTGAAGCTTTCTTT

size: NA
V: TRBV4-1
J: TRBJ2-5
D: TRBD2
CDR3: CASSLAGGKTQYF
DNA: TGCGCCAGCAGTCTAGCGGGGGGCAAGACCCAGTACTTC

size: NA
V: TRBV5-1
J: TRBJ2-1
D: NA
CDR3: CASSFDRFVSYNEQFF
DNA: TGCGCCAGCAGCTTCGACAGGTTCGTTTCCTACAATGAGCAGTTCTTC

size: NA
V: TRBV28
J: TRBJ2-1
D: NA
CDR3: CASSFLLRALLVSEQFF
DNA: TGTGCCAGCAGTTTCTTGTTGCGGGCCCTGCTTGTGAGTGAGCAGTTCTTC

size: NA
V: TRBV5-1
J: TRBJ1-4
D: NA
CDR3: CASSATSPHSTNEKLFF
DNA: TGCGCCAGCAGCGCCACTTCCCCCCATTCAACTAATGAAAAACTGTTTTTT

size: NA
V: TRBV15
J: TRBJ2-1
D: TRBD2
CDR3: CATSRVVLAGTYNEQFF
DNA: TGTGCCACCAGCAGAGTGGTACTAGCGGGGACCTACAATGAGCAGTTCTTC

size: NA
V: TRBV4-1
J: TRBJ1-2
D: NA
CDR3: CASGRDLKGYGYTF
DNA: TGCGCCAGCGGGCGGGACCTAAAGGGATATGGCTACACCTTC

size: NA
V: TRBV2
J: TRBJ2-3
D: TRBD1
CDR3: CASSEEGQPPTDTQYF
DNA: TGTGCCAGCAGTGAAGAGGGACAGCCACCCACAGATACGCAGTATTTT

size: NA
V: TRBV28
J: TRBJ1-2
D: NA
CDR3: CASRGVGYGYTF
DNA: TGTGCCAGCAGGGGTGTGGGCTATGGCTACACCTTC

size: NA
V: TRBV7-9
J: TRBJ2-1
D: TRBD2
CDR3: CASSPLREATGYNEQFF
DNA: TGTGCCAGCAGCCCACTCCGGGAGGCCACGGGATACAATGAGCAGTTCTTC

size: NA
V: TRBV5-1
J: TRBJ2-7
D: NA
CDR3: CASSRTLYEQYF
DNA: TGTGCCAGCAGCCGGACCCTCTACGAGCAGTACTTC

size: NA
V: TRBV18
J: TRBJ2-7
D: NA
CDR3: CASSPGLIYEQYF
DNA: TGTGCCAGCTCACCGGGGCTCATTTACGAGCAGTACTTC

size: NA
V: TRBV10-2
J: TRBJ2-1
D: TRBD2
CDR3: CASRGTSGIYNEQFF
DNA: TGCGCCAGCAGGGGGACTAGCGGGATCTACAATGAGCAGTTCTTC

size: NA
V: TRBV19
J: TRBJ1-4
D: NA
CDR3: CATSPQATNEKLFF
DNA: TGTGCCACTTCACCACAGGCAACTAATGAAAAACTGTTTTTT

size: NA
V: TRBV6-5
J: TRBJ1-4
D: NA
CDR3: CASRNRYSGNEKLFF
DNA: TGTGCCAGCAGAAACAGATATTCGGGAAATGAAAAACTGTTTTTT

size: NA
V: TRBV6-4
J: TRBJ2-1
D: NA
CDR3: CASSDSYNEQFF
DNA: TGTGCCAGCAGTGACAGTTACAATGAGCAGTTCTTC

size: NA
V: TRBV28
J: TRBJ2-3
D: TRBD2
CDR3: CASSSPGLAGSTDTQYF
DNA: TGTGCCAGCAGTTCCCCGGGACTAGCGGGAAGCACAGATACGCAGTATTTT

size: NA
V: TRBV18
J: TRBJ2-1
D: NA
CDR3: CASSPDRVYNEQFF
DNA: TGTGCCAGCTCCCCGGACCGGGTCTACAATGAGCAGTTCTTC

size: NA
V: TRBV7-9
J: TRBJ1-4
D: NA
CDR3: CASSSRQIGEKLFF
DNA: TGTGCCAGCAGCTCGAGACAGATTGGGGAAAAACTGTTTTTT

size: NA
V: TRBV7-7
J: TRBJ2-3
D: TRBD2
CDR3: CASSLVLGGTDTQYF
DNA: TGTGCCAGCAGCTTAGTTCTGGGAGGGACAGATACGCAGTATTTT